Following are 22 T cell receptor beta chains from one sample sequenced in a study of blood T cell repertoires in COVID-19. This table comes from immunoSEQ multiplex PCR, and its TCRdb copy is limited to in-frame clones, with some not included. The sample records hundreds of thousands of clones, 85% to 90% being singletons. The sample comprised PBMCs or T cells enriched from blood (not recorded which). Every receptor here comes from a woman between 50 and 59 years old who had recovered from COVID-19.

The chain has TRBV28 and TRBJ1-2; D unclear. This CDR3 spans 14 amino acids. V dropped 7 bases and J dropped 3 bases, with 15 bases sitting between them. In germline, CDR1 is MDHEN, CDR2 SYDVKM. The chain's CDR3 is CASTPSTGYYGYTF. The CDR3 DNA is TGTGCCAGCACCCCCTCGACGGGATACTATGGCTACACCTTC.

This chain joins TRBV7-3 and TRBJ2-1; 9 bases map to TRBD2. The CDR3 is made up of 17 amino acids. Germline lookup yields CDR1 SGHTA and CDR2 FQGTGA. V shed 2 bases, J shed 0 bases, and the junction held 5 bases outside the gene matches. CDR3 loop: CASSLATSGSSYNEQFF. In DNA form, the CDR3 reads TGTGCCAGCAGCTTAGCGACTAGCGGTAGCTCCTACAATGAGCAGTTCTTC.

The rearrangement uses TRBV28 and TRBJ2-7; tentative D call: TRBD2 (6 bases). Germline assignment: CDR1 MDHEN and CDR2 SYDVKM. Trimming took off 1 base at V and 5 bases at J, with 12 bases between the two ends. There are 14 residues in the CDR3. The CDR3 coding sequence is TGTGCCAGCAGTTTATACGGGAGTGTCCACGAGCAGTACTTC. It codes for CASSLYGSVHEQYF.

This chain links TRBV18 with TRBJ1-6, with 9 bases matching TRBD1. Germline V gene sequence: CDR1 KGHSH, CDR2 LQKENI. This CDR3 is built from 16 residues. The V and J ends lost 4 bases and 4 bases, in that order; junction bases with no gene match: 5. The chain's CDR3 is CASSLETGGYNSPLHF. The CDR3 DNA sequence: TGTGCCAGCTCACTCGAGACAGGGGGATATAATTCACCCCTCCACTTT.

The rearrangement links TRBV19 to TRBJ1-6, with a tentative D call TRBD1 (6 bases). V lost 6 bases, J lost 9 bases, and 18 bases lay in between. The CDR3 loop spans 15 amino acids. Germline V lookup: CDR1 LNHDA, CDR2 SQIVND (reference sequence). DNA of the CDR3: TGTGCCAGTAGATCGAGGGCCAGGGGCATTTCACCCCTCCACTTT. Its protein is CASRSRARGISPLHF.

This clone was observed once. The chain joins TRBV5-4 to TRBJ2-5; 10 bases are a match to TRBD2. The CDR3 length is 16 residues. CDR1 and CDR2 (germline): SGHNT, YYREEE (reference sequence). Unmatched junction bases numbered 7, after V lost 5 bases and J lost 0 bases. CDR3 nucleotide sequence: TGTGCCAGCAGTTCGAGACTAGCGGGCTACCAAGAGACCCAGTACTTC. Encoded protein: CASSSRLAGYQETQYF.

The chain employs TRBV9 and TRBJ2-3, with a weak D call TRBD2 (5 bases). Per germline, CDR1 SGDLS and CDR2 YYNGEE. Trimming shortened V by 3 bases and J by 1 base, and 9 bases separated the two germline ends. The CDR3 is made up of 14 amino acids. The CDR3 DNA reads as TGTGCCAGCAGCGGTTATAGCGGCACAGATACGCAGTATTTT. Translation gives CASSGYSGTDTQYF. The complete variable domain, with remaining parts taken from reference TRBV9 and TRBJ2-3, reads DSGVTQTPKHLITATGQRVTLRCSPRSGDLSVYWYQQSLDQGLQFLIQYYNGEERAKGNILERFSAQQFPDLHSELNLSSLELGDSALYFCASSGYSGTDTQYFGPGTRLTVL.

CDR3 region: CASSLRASGRDEQFF. The CDR3 nucleotides are TGTGCCAGCAGCCTTAGGGCTAGCGGGAGGGATGAGCAGTTCTTC. The J gene is TRBJ2-1, the V gene TRBV14; the match to TRBD2 covers 12 bases. The ends lost 4 bases at V and 8 bases at J; junction bases unmatched: 6. This CDR3 is built from 15 residues. The V gene's germline CDR1 is SGHDN and CDR2 FVKESK.

The V and J genes are TRBV18 and TRBJ1-2; D is possibly TRBD1 (5 bases). The CDR3 totals 15 residues. Trimming pared 3 bases from V and 2 bases from J, leaving 13 bases between. Looked up from germline, CDR1 is KGHSH and CDR2 is LQKENI. The CDR3 loop reads CASSPGETENYGYTF. In DNA, the CDR3 is TGTGCCAGCTCACCCGGCGAGACAGAAAACTATGGCTACACCTTC.

The gene calls are TRBV10-3 and TRBJ2-3, with 13 bases matching TRBD2. From germline, CDR1 is ENHRY and CDR2 SYGVKD. V lost 6 bases, J lost 1 base, and 7 bases stayed unmatched. The CDR3 is 17 residues long. The CDR3 reads CAIRPGLAGLGTDTQYF. Here the CDR3 DNA reads TGTGCCATCAGACCGGGACTAGCGGGACTTGGCACAGATACGCAGTATTTT.

This chain links TRBV2 with TRBJ1-2; D not resolved. There are 12 residues in the CDR3. V was trimmed by 8 bases and J by 3 bases, leaving 10 bases between them. Germline V lookup: CDR1 SNHLY, CDR2 FYNNEI. The CDR3 here is CASGQSDYGYTF. CDR3 sequence (DNA): TGTGCCAGCGGGCAGAGTGACTATGGCTACACCTTC.

This clone was seen once. V and J are TRBV6-2 or TRBV6-3 and TRBJ2-1; the match to TRBD1 covers 12 bases. Germline loops: CDR1 MNHEY, CDR2 SVGEGT. V was pared by 5 bases and J by 16 bases, with 9 bases of the junction left unmatched. The CDR3 loop spans 13 amino acids. CDR3 bases: TGTGCCAGCAGTCAAGCCACCGGGACAGGGGGCTTCTTC. This gives the protein CASSQATGTGGFF.

The V and J genes are TRBV6-5 and TRBJ1-1; D is perhaps TRBD1 (6 bases). The CDR3 loop spans 15 amino acids. The germline V and J ends were trimmed by 4 bases and 2 bases, with 14 bases remaining between them. CDR1 MNHEY and CDR2 SVGAGI come from the germline V gene. For the CDR3, the DNA is TGTGCCAGCAGTTGGCTGGGACAAGCAAACACTGAAGCTTTCTTT. This translates into CASSWLGQANTEAFF.

The chain is built from TRBV2 and TRBJ1-2; no reliable D call. Germline loops: CDR1 SNHLY, CDR2 FYNNEI. The length of the CDR3 is 14 residues. The V end lost 5 bases, the J end lost 2 bases, and 12 bases lay between the germline ends. The CDR3 sequence is CASSKDNLNYGYTF. The CDR3 coding sequence is TGTGCCAGCAGTAAAGATAACCTAAACTATGGCTACACCTTC.

This sequence joins TRBV7-9 and TRBJ2-1; possible D gene TRBD2, 5 bases. CDR1 is SEHNR, CDR2 FQNEAQ, per germline (reference sequence). The V end was cut by 4 bases, the J end by 6 bases, with 16 bases between. The CDR3 spans 15 residues. The CDR3 spells CASSSDWLHTNEQFF. The CDR3 DNA sequence: TGTGCCAGCAGCTCGGACTGGCTACATACCAATGAGCAGTTCTTC.

The chain employs TRBV7-9 and TRBJ1-1, with TRBD1 identical over 7 bases. V was clipped by 5 bases and J by 0 bases; unmatched bases: 9. Germline assignment: CDR1 SEHNR and CDR2 FQNEAQ (reference sequence). CDR3 size: 16 residues. DNA of the CDR3: TGTGCCAGCAGCAGCCCCCCGGGACAGATGAACACTGAAGCTTTCTTT. Protein sequence: CASSSPPGQMNTEAFF. Based on the CDR3 plus reference TRBV7-9 and TRBJ1-1, the full variable domain is DTGVSQNPRHKITKRGQNVTFRCDPISEHNRLYWYRQTLGQGPEFLTYFQNEAQLEKSRLLSDRFSAERPKGSFSTLEIQRTEQGDSAMYLCASSSPPGQMNTEAFFGQGTRLTVV.

V is TRBV15 and J is TRBJ1-1, with D possibly TRBD1 on 5 matching bases. V was cut by 6 bases and J by 4 bases, with 15 bases left in between. The CDR3 contains 14 residues. Germline assignment: CDR1 LNHNV and CDR2 YYDKDF (reference sequence). CDR3 residues: CATRVGGAVTEAFF. The CDR3 bases are TGTGCCACCAGGGTGGGTGGGGCTGTCACTGAAGCTTTCTTT. The variable domain in full, with the rest retrieved from reference TRBV15 and TRBJ1-1, is DAMVIQNPRYQVTQFGKPVTLSCSQTLNHNVMYWYQQKSSQAPKLLFHYYDKDFNNEADTPDNFQSRRPNTSFCFLDIRSPGLGDTAMYLCATRVGGAVTEAFFGQGTRLTVV.

The chain is built from TRBV7-8 and TRBJ2-7; 12 bases are a match to TRBD2. The length of the CDR3 is 15 residues. Trimming removed 3 bases from V and 1 base from J; junction bases left unmatched: 1. CDR1 is SGHVS, CDR2 FQNEAQ, per germline. This chain's CDR3 is CASSFLAGGSYEQYF. The CDR3 DNA sequence: TGTGCCAGCAGCTTTCTAGCGGGAGGGTCCTACGAGCAGTACTTC.

This clone has just one count. The chain uses TRBV12-3 or TRBV12-4 and TRBJ2-7; unclear D gene. This CDR3 is 12 amino acids long. V gave up 3 bases and J gave up 4 bases, with 7 bases separating them. The CDR3 reads CASSFGGYEQYF. CDR3 DNA: TGTGCCAGCAGTTTCGGTGGTTACGAGCAGTACTTC.

V gene TRBV27 combines with J gene TRBJ1-1; possible D gene TRBD1, 6 bases. The CDR3 runs 15 residues. V was trimmed by 7 bases and J by 8 bases, leaving 23 bases between them. Germline lookup yields CDR1 MNHEY and CDR2 SMNVEV (reference sequence). The CDR3 sequence: CASKDDRLGDNEAFF. Here the CDR3 DNA reads TGTGCCAGCAAGGACGATAGGTTAGGGGACAACGAAGCTTTCTTT.

The V gene is TRBV2, the J gene TRBJ2-7; 7 bases are shared with TRBD1. Germline CDR1 and CDR2: SNHLY and FYNNEI. J was trimmed by 1 base and V by 5 bases; bases with no gene match: 2. CDR3 size: 13 residues. CDR3 residues: CASSPGQSYEQYF. CDR3 in DNA: TGTGCCAGCAGTCCGGGACAGTCCTACGAGCAGTACTTC. Together with reference TRBV2 and TRBJ2-7, the CDR3 gives the full variable domain: EPEVTQTPSHQVTQMGQEVILRCVPISNHLYFYWYRQILGQKVEFLVSFYNNEISEKSEIFDDQFSVERPDGSNFTLKIRSTKLEDSAMYFCASSPGQSYEQYFGPGTRLTVT.

This clone showed up just a few times. This chain connects TRBV28 to TRBJ2-5; 14 nucleotides match TRBD2. Germline V gene sequence: CDR1 MDHEN, CDR2 SYDVKM. Trimming took 6 bases from V and 6 from J; bases not matched to a gene: 6. This CDR3 has 15 amino acids. CDR3 region: CASSRTSGRIKTQYF. For the CDR3, the DNA is TGTGCCAGCAGCCGGACTAGCGGGAGGATTAAGACCCAGTACTTC.